The 25 T cell receptor beta chains below all came from one sample that was sequenced in a study of blood T cell repertoires in COVID-19. The data were produced by immunoSEQ multiplex PCR, yet TCRdb's version contains in-frame clones alone and is incomplete. This table has approximately 190,000 clones, under 90% appearing once. The sample comprised peripheral blood. The receptors derive from a human donor in a cohort sampled during active COVID-19.

This chain joins TRBV4-1 and TRBJ1-2; the D gene is possibly TRBD1 (6 bases). CDR1 MGHRA and CDR2 YSYEKL come from the germline V gene. This CDR3 comprises 16 residues. V was clipped by 0 bases and J by 5 bases, with 16 bases between them. CDR3 amino acids: CASSQDFGGRGYGYTF. The CDR3, as DNA: TGCGCCAGCAGCCAAGACTTCGGCGGCAGGGGATATGGCTACACCTTC.

This sequence joins TRBV24-1 and TRBJ1-2, with D possibly being TRBD1 (5 bases). V was cut by 11 bases and J by 8 bases, with 20 bases left in between. Germline V gene data show CDR1 as KGHDR and CDR2 as SFDVKD. The CDR3 is 13 residues long. CDR3 loop: CAIQDRDQEGYTF. The CDR3 DNA reads TGTGCCATCCAAGACAGAGATCAGGAGGGCTACACCTTC.

The rearrangement joins TRBV5-4 to TRBJ1-2, with TRBD1 as a possible D gene (5 bases). Germline CDR1 is SGHNT and CDR2 is YYREEE (reference sequence). The CDR3 consists of 13 residues. Trimming removed 0 bases from V and 2 bases from J, with 5 bases in between. CDR3 loop: CASSLAGNYGYTF. Written as DNA, the CDR3 is TGTGCCAGCAGCTTGGCAGGGAACTATGGCTACACCTTC.

This rearrangement joins TRBV19 to TRBJ1-3; D not resolved. Germline V gene data show CDR1 as LNHDA and CDR2 as SQIVND (reference sequence). Trimming pared 3 bases from V and 4 bases from J, leaving 4 bases between. CDR3 length: 12 amino acids. The CDR3 DNA follows: TGTGCCAGTAGTATCCTAGGAAACACCATATATTTT. Its translation is CASSILGNTIYF.

Only a few counts were recorded for this clone. CDR3 sequence: CASSLAVTYEQYF. The CDR3 DNA reads as TGTGCCAGCAGCTTGGCCGTTACCTACGAGCAGTACTTC. V usage is TRBV5-5 and J usage is TRBJ2-7; no reliable D call. V gave up 0 bases and J gave up 2 bases, with 6 bases separating them. CDR1 SGHKS and CDR2 YYEKEE come from the germline V gene (reference sequence). The CDR3 has 13 amino acids.

The chain links TRBV7-3 to TRBJ1-2, with D possibly TRBD1 on 5 matching bases. The CDR3 is made up of 13 amino acids. V dropped 1 base and J dropped 6 bases, with 9 bases sitting between them. The germline V gene has CDR1 SGHTA and CDR2 FQGTGA. CDR3 sequence (DNA): TGTGCCAGCAGCTTAAACTCGGGGGATGGCTACACCTTC. It yields the protein CASSLNSGDGYTF. Full variable domain (rest looked up from reference TRBV7-3 and TRBJ1-2): GAGVSQTPSNKVTEKGKYVELRCDPISGHTALYWYRQSLGQGPEFLIYFQGTGAADDSGLPNDRFFAVRPEGSVSTLKIQRTERGDSAVYLCASSLNSGDGYTFGSGTRLTVV.

The chain employs TRBV10-3 and TRBJ1-5; D unresolved. The CDR3 loop spans 15 amino acids. Germline-derived CDR1 and CDR2 are ENHRY and SYGVKD. V lost 3 bases to trimming and J lost 5 bases, with 14 bases between them. The CDR3 loop reads CAISDFRDSDQPQHF. The CDR3 coding sequence is TGTGCCATCAGTGACTTCCGGGATAGTGATCAGCCCCAGCATTTT.

The V and J genes are TRBV3-1 (or the pseudogene TRBV3-2) and TRBJ2-7; 12 nucleotides align to TRBD2. This CDR3 is 15 amino acids long. Germline V lookup: CDR1 LGHDT, CDR2 YNNKEL (reference sequence). V dropped 3 bases and J dropped 6; count of bases not matched to a gene: 6. CDR3 nucleotide sequence: TGTGCCAGCAGCCACTCGACTAGCGGGGGTGGCGAGCAGTACTTC. This translates into CASSHSTSGGGEQYF.

The chain recombines TRBV18 with TRBJ1-6, with D possibly matching TRBD1 (5 bases). The CDR3 totals 15 residues. V was trimmed by 3 bases and J by 12 bases, leaving 18 bases between them. Looked up from germline, CDR1 is KGHSH and CDR2 is LQKENI. The CDR3: CASSPAGVGMVPLHF. CDR3 in DNA: TGTGCCAGCTCACCGGCGGGGGTGGGAATGGTACCCCTCCACTTT.

The CDR3 loop reads CASSQETGDYSNQPQHF. CDR3 DNA: TGCGCCAGCAGCCAAGAGACAGGGGATTATAGCAATCAGCCCCAGCATTTT. The chain combines TRBV4-1 with TRBJ1-5; the match to TRBD1 covers 8 bases. CDR3 size: 17 residues. The germline CDR1 and CDR2 sequences are MGHRA and YSYEKL. The trim removed 0 bases at V and 0 bases at J, leaving 4 bases unmatched.

The chain uses TRBV7-8 and TRBJ2-1; 8 nucleotides align to TRBD2. The CDR3 runs to 13 residues. Trimming at V came to 1 base and at J to 15 bases, leaving 8 bases not matched to a gene. Germline V CDR1 and CDR2: SGHVS, FQNEAQ. This chain's CDR3 is CASSLGATSVWFF. In DNA form, the CDR3 reads TGTGCCAGCAGCTTAGGTGCGACTAGCGTGTGGTTCTTC.

The count of this clone is one. The chain uses TRBV15 and TRBJ2-1; no definite D call. CDR1 and CDR2 (germline): LNHNV, YYDKDF (reference sequence). The CDR3 consists of 13 residues. V shed 3 bases and J shed 6 bases, with 9 bases lying between them. CDR3 in amino acids: CATSRPPVNEQFF. In DNA form, the CDR3 reads TGTGCCACCAGCAGGCCCCCGGTCAATGAGCAGTTCTTC. Full variable domain (rest looked up from reference TRBV15 and TRBJ2-1): DAMVIQNPRYQVTQFGKPVTLSCSQTLNHNVMYWYQQKSSQAPKLLFHYYDKDFNNEADTPDNFQSRRPNTSFCFLDIRSPGLGDTAMYLCATSRPPVNEQFFGPGTRLTVL.

V is TRBV5-1 and J is TRBJ1-2, with a tentative D call TRBD1 (6 bases). The V gene's germline CDR1 is SGHRS and CDR2 YFSETQ. The CDR3 loop spans 16 amino acids. V lost 0 bases and J 2 bases, leaving 14 bases between the germline ends. The CDR3 region is CASSLDTGHPNYGYTF. The CDR3 region has the DNA TGCGCCAGCAGCTTGGATACGGGACACCCGAACTATGGCTACACCTTC. Supplemented by reference TRBV5-1 and TRBJ1-2, the full variable domain reads KAGVTQTPRYLIKTRGQQVTLSCSPISGHRSVSWYQQTPGQGLQFLFEYFSETQRNKGNFPGRFSGRQFSNSRSEMNVSTLELGDSALYLCASSLDTGHPNYGYTFGSGTRLTVV.

The rearrangement links TRBV27 to TRBJ2-7, with 8 bases aligning to TRBD1. After removal of 4 bases from V and 3 bases from J, the junction contained 2 bases not matched to a gene. Germline CDR1 and CDR2: MNHEY and SMNVEV (reference sequence). The CDR3 sequence is 13 residues long. The CDR3 sequence: CASSSGTGYEQYF. CDR3 sequence (DNA): TGTGCCAGCAGTTCCGGGACAGGCTACGAGCAGTACTTC.

This chain links TRBV11-1 with TRBJ2-7, with 7 positions matching TRBD1. V was clipped by 5 bases and J by 3 bases; unmatched bases: 13. The CDR3 is 16 residues long. The germline gives CDR1 SGHAT, CDR2 FQDESV (reference sequence). The CDR3 region has the DNA TGTGCCAGCAGCCAACGACAGGGAGTGTCCCTCTACGAGCAGTACTTC. Translating gives CASSQRQGVSLYEQYF.

This clone was detected once. The genes are TRBV19 and TRBJ2-5; 9 nucleotides agree with TRBD1. V was pared by 4 bases and J by 4 bases, with 1 base of the junction left unmatched. Germline V lookup: CDR1 LNHDA, CDR2 SQIVND (reference sequence). The CDR3 has 13 amino acids. The CDR3 coding sequence is TGTGCCAGTAGTAACAGGGGGCGAGAGACCCAGTACTTC. Protein product: CASSNRGRETQYF.

The J gene is TRBJ2-7, the V gene TRBV11-2; a weak D match, TRBD2 (6 bases). The V gene lost 5 bases and the J gene lost 0 bases, with 14 bases spanning the gap. The CDR3 loop spans 15 amino acids. Germline CDR1 SGHAT, CDR2 FQNNGV. In DNA, the CDR3 is TGTGCCAGCAGCCGAAACGGCGGGGCCTCCTACGAGCAGTACTTC. This translates into CASSRNGGASYEQYF.

The CDR3 reads CASHLGRGIVNEQFF. For the CDR3, the DNA is TGCGCCAGCCATCTCGGGAGGGGGATTGTTAATGAGCAGTTCTTC. The chain carries TRBV5-1 and TRBJ2-1; 8 bases line up with TRBD2. Germline V gene data show CDR1 as SGHRS and CDR2 as YFSETQ. The CDR3 covers 15 residues. Trimming cost V 7 bases and J 7 bases; bases outside gene matches: 13.

The chain links TRBV7-9 to TRBJ1-1; the D gene is possibly TRBD1 (5 bases). V lost 6 bases, J lost 8 bases, and 19 bases lay in between. The CDR3 runs to 14 residues. Looked up from germline, CDR1 is SEHNR and CDR2 is FQNEAQ (reference sequence). In nucleotides, the CDR3 is TGTGCCAGCAGTCAACACGCGGAATCAGGGGAAGCTTTCTTT. It yields the protein CASSQHAESGEAFF.

The chain carries TRBV9 and TRBJ2-3; 8 positions match TRBD2. The germline gives CDR1 SGDLS, CDR2 YYNGEE. V was pared by 5 bases and J by 11 bases, with 16 bases of the junction left unmatched. This CDR3 is built from 15 residues. CDR3 protein: CASSAFSGVVGGQYF. CDR3 in DNA: TGTGCCAGCAGTGCCTTTAGCGGGGTCGTGGGGGGGCAGTATTTT.

This CDR3 is CASSTAGKPSLFF. The CDR3, as DNA: TGTGCCAGTAGTACGGCGGGGAAACCGTCGCTGTTCTTC. The V and J genes are TRBV19 and TRBJ2-1, with D tentatively TRBD2 (6 bases). The V end lost 4 bases, the J end lost 15 bases, and 19 bases lay between the germline ends. Germline values: CDR1 LNHDA, CDR2 SQIVND (reference sequence). The CDR3 is made up of 13 amino acids.

J is TRBJ2-3 and V is TRBV11-2; D is uncertain. Trimming pared 7 bases from V and 1 base from J, leaving 9 bases between. The length of the CDR3 is 13 residues. Germline CDR1 reads SGHAT; CDR2 reads FQNNGV. The CDR3 sequence is CASTQTGTDTQYF. Written as DNA, the CDR3 is TGTGCCAGCACCCAAACAGGCACAGATACGCAGTATTTT.

This chain uses TRBV2 with TRBJ1-6; TRBD1 is a possible D gene (5 bases). This CDR3 is built from 15 residues. Trimming cost V 6 bases and J 7 bases, with 16 bases left between them. Looked up from germline, CDR1 is SNHLY and CDR2 is FYNNEI. The chain's CDR3 is CASSASGGTNSPLHF. In DNA, the CDR3 is TGTGCCAGCAGCGCCTCGGGGGGGACCAATTCACCCCTCCACTTT.

The chain employs TRBV2 and TRBJ2-7; TRBD1 aligns across 11 bases. V shed 5 bases and J 2 bases; nucleotides not matched to a gene: 5. The germline V gene encodes CDR1 SNHLY and CDR2 FYNNEI. CDR3 size: 15 residues. This CDR3 is CASSYSDRGPYEQYF. The CDR3 DNA is TGTGCCAGCAGTTACTCGGACAGGGGGCCCTACGAGCAGTACTTC. Full variable domain (outside the CDR3, taken from reference TRBV2 and TRBJ2-7): EPEVTQTPSHQVTQMGQEVILRCVPISNHLYFYWYRQILGQKVEFLVSFYNNEISEKSEIFDDQFSVERPDGSNFTLKIRSTKLEDSAMYFCASSYSDRGPYEQYFGPGTRLTVT.

This clone appeared a few times. The chain joins TRBV19 to TRBJ2-7, with D unresolved. Germline V gives CDR1 LNHDA, CDR2 SQIVND (reference sequence). CDR3 length: 13 amino acids. V shed 3 bases and J shed 7 bases, with 13 bases lying between them. The CDR3, as DNA: TGTGCCAGTAGTATGAAGCACTCCACGGAGCAGTACGTC. Residues: CASSMKHSTEQYV.